The next 31 T cell receptor beta chains were all read from a single sample in a study of radiation and T cells in renal cell carcinoma. Using immunoSEQ multiplex PCR, the repertoire was profiled, and TCRdb retains in-frame clones only, with some absent. This table holds about 60,000 clones, roughly four fifths found once. Time point reported: blood 2 weeks post-SBRT. Treatment meaning: 15 Gy SBRT to primary tumor, nephrectomy 4 weeks later. Sequencing was performed on blood, taken from a patient whose treatment included radiotherapy and nephrectomy. Every receptor here comes from a man aged 55 to 70 with renal cell carcinoma.

The chain recombines TRBV6-5 with TRBJ2-1, with D possibly matching TRBD2 (5 bases). The CDR3 spans 13 residues. V was clipped by 6 bases and J by 4 bases, with 10 bases between them. The V gene's germline CDR1 is MNHEY and CDR2 SVGAGI. CDR3 nucleotide sequence: TGTGCCAGCAGATTCGGAGGATACAATGAGCAGTTCTTC. It encodes CASRFGGYNEQFF.

V gene TRBV7-2 combines with J gene TRBJ2-7; perhaps TRBD2 as D (6 bases). The CDR3 has 14 amino acids. Between the trimmed V and J ends, which lost 1 base and 2 bases, there was a span of 9 bases. The germline gives CDR1 SGHTA, CDR2 FQGNSA. Here the CDR3 DNA reads TGTGCCAGCAGCTTAGAGGGACTTGCCTACGAGCAGTACTTC. It codes for CASSLEGLAYEQYF.

The rearrangement joins TRBV6-5 to TRBJ1-6, with no clear D. From germline, CDR1 is MNHEY and CDR2 SVGAGI. The CDR3 is made up of 14 amino acids. The germline V and J ends were trimmed by 7 bases and 6 bases, with 13 bases remaining between them. CDR3 sequence reads: CASTKIGFNSPLHF. The CDR3 bases are TGTGCCAGCACGAAGATCGGGTTTAATTCACCCCTCCACTTT.

The chain joins TRBV18 to TRBJ1-2; 8 positions match TRBD1. Germline loops: CDR1 KGHSH, CDR2 LQKENI. V shed 3 bases and J 4 bases; nucleotides not matched to a gene: 10. The CDR3 sequence is 16 residues long. For the CDR3, the DNA is TGTGCCAGCTCACCCGGGCAGGGGGCGATTATCTATGGCTACACCTTC. This encodes CASSPGQGAIIYGYTF.

DNA of the CDR3: TGTGCCAGCAGCTTGGGTGGTAAGAGCTCCTACGAGCAGTACTTC. The encoded protein is CASSLGGKSSYEQYF. The chain joins TRBV5-4 to TRBJ2-7; D uncertain. Germline loops: CDR1 SGHNT, CDR2 YYREEE (reference sequence). This CDR3 is 15 amino acids long. V dropped 0 bases and J dropped 0 bases, with 10 bases sitting between them.

This clone was seen only once. This rearrangement joins TRBV6-5 to TRBJ2-5; D is uncertain. The last part of the DNA fits TRBJ2-7 better; the J call may be wrong. The V gene's germline CDR1 is MNHEY and CDR2 SVGAGI. The CDR3 extends over 11 amino acids. The CDR3 coding sequence is TGTGCCAGCAGTTCACTCTACGAGCAGTACTTC. It is translated as CASSSLYEQYF.

The chain is built from TRBV7-2 and TRBJ1-3, with 8 bases identical to TRBD1. Trimming at V came to 3 bases and at J to 4 bases, leaving 8 bases not matched to a gene. Germline V gene lookup returns CDR1 SGHTA and CDR2 FQGNSA. This CDR3 spans 16 amino acids. The CDR3 sequence: CASSFLDRGPGNTIYF. The CDR3 nucleotides read TGTGCCAGCAGCTTCCTCGACAGGGGCCCGGGAAACACCATATATTTT. Full variable domain (missing parts from reference TRBV7-2 and TRBJ1-3): GAGVSQSPSNKVTEKGKDVELRCDPISGHTALYWYRQSLGQGLEFLIYFQGNSAPDKSGLPSDRFSAERTGGSVSTLTIQRTQQEDSAVYLCASSFLDRGPGNTIYFGEGSWLTVV.

The J gene is TRBJ2-7, the V gene TRBV11-3; D gene unclear. Germline V gives CDR1 SGHNT, CDR2 YENEEA. The CDR3 is 16 residues long. The V end lost 4 bases, the J end lost 0 bases, and 16 bases lay between the germline ends. This CDR3 reads CASSSCPVPSSYEQYV. The CDR3 DNA is TGTGCCAGCAGCTCTTGCCCGGTACCTAGCTCCTACGAGCAGTACGTC.

The chain combines TRBV2 with TRBJ1-5, with unresolved D. V dropped 3 bases and J dropped 6 bases, with 3 bases sitting between them. The CDR3 covers 11 residues. Germline CDR1 is SNHLY and CDR2 is FYNNEI. The CDR3 coding sequence is TGTGCCAGCAGTGATGTTCAGCCCCAGCATTTT. Translation: CASSDVQPQHF.

In this sample, this clone turned up a few times. V and J are TRBV5-6 and TRBJ1-4; D uncertain. Germline V lookup: CDR1 SGHDT, CDR2 YYEEEE. V lost 5 bases, J lost 10 bases, and 15 bases lay in between. This CDR3 comprises 13 residues. This CDR3 is CASRQDREGKLFF. In nucleotides, the CDR3 is TGTGCCAGCAGGCAGGACCGGGAGGGAAAACTGTTTTTT.

In nucleotides, the CDR3 is TGTGCCAGCAGCAATCAGGGGCGACGCGACACTGAAGCTTTCTTT. It is translated as CASSNQGRRDTEAFF. This sequence joins TRBV5-4 and TRBJ1-1; possible D gene TRBD1, 6 bases. Trimming left V 4 bases short and J 3 bases short, with 16 bases between. Germline assignment: CDR1 SGHNT and CDR2 YYREEE (reference sequence). The length of the CDR3 is 15 residues.

This clone is categorized as medium-sized. V is TRBV7-9 and J is TRBJ1-2; D unclear. The CDR3 contains 14 residues. The germline V gene encodes CDR1 SEHNR and CDR2 FQNEAQ (reference sequence). Trimming left V 5 bases short and J 1 base short, with 11 bases between. The CDR3 is CASSELGDNYGYTF. The CDR3 region has the DNA TGTGCCAGCAGCGAGCTCGGGGATAACTATGGCTACACCTTC. Complete variable domain (other parts from reference TRBV7-9 and TRBJ1-2): DTGVSQNPRHKITKRGQNVTFRCDPISEHNRLYWYRQTLGQGPEFLTYFQNEAQLEKSRLLSDRFSAERPKGSFSTLEIQRTEQGDSAMYLCASSELGDNYGYTFGSGTRLTVV.

V and J are TRBV12-5 and TRBJ1-1; no reliable D call. Trimming left V 1 base short and J 5 bases short, with 11 bases between. Looked up from germline, CDR1 is LGHNT and CDR2 is FRNRAP. CDR3 length: 14 residues. The CDR3 DNA reads as TGTGCTAGTGGTTTGGGTCATCCCGGGACTGAAGCTTTCTTT. This gives the protein CASGLGHPGTEAFF.

The rearrangement joins TRBV5-1 to TRBJ2-1; 11 bases line up with TRBD2. The CDR3 loop spans 14 amino acids. Trimming removed 7 bases from V and 9 bases from J; junction bases left unmatched: 9. Germline lookup yields CDR1 SGHRS and CDR2 YFSETQ. In nucleotides, the CDR3 is TGCGCCAGCGCCCCGGGACTAGCGGTGGGTGAGCAGTTCTTC. Translating it yields CASAPGLAVGEQFF.

The J gene is TRBJ1-2, the V gene TRBV11-2, with D possibly being TRBD1 (5 bases). The CDR3 spans 14 residues. Germline CDR1 SGHAT, CDR2 FQNNGV. The V end was cut by 3 bases, the J end by 6 bases, with 14 bases between. CDR3 bases: TGTGCCAGCAGCTTTAGCGGGGGGGTGGATGGCTACACCTTC. Translating gives CASSFSGGVDGYTF.

This chain links TRBV10-3 with TRBJ1-1; 12 nucleotides align to TRBD1. The germline V gene has CDR1 ENHRY and CDR2 SYGVKD. There are 16 residues in the CDR3. The J segment lost 5 bases and the V segment lost 3 bases, leaving 7 bases of the junction unmatched. CDR3: CAISDSGQGARTEAFF. CDR3 DNA sequence: TGTGCCATCAGTGACTCGGGACAGGGGGCTCGGACTGAAGCTTTCTTT.

V is TRBV7-3 and J is TRBJ2-3, with D unresolved. The CDR3 extends over 16 amino acids. Trimming pared 3 bases from V and 0 bases from J, leaving 13 bases between. Per germline, CDR1 SGHTA and CDR2 FQGTGA. In DNA, the CDR3 is TGTGCCAGCAGCTTCCAGGCGGATCCTAGCACAGATACGCAGTATTTT. Translating gives CASSFQADPSTDTQYF.

This chain connects TRBV7-2 to TRBJ2-1; D is unresolved. The germline CDR1 and CDR2 sequences are SGHTA and FQGNSA. With 7 bases removed from V and 0 bases from J, the gap between germline ends came to 19 bases. This CDR3 is 17 amino acids long. CDR3 region: CASIKEPGMSSYNEQFF. CDR3 nucleotide sequence: TGTGCCAGCATTAAGGAGCCGGGTATGAGCTCCTACAATGAGCAGTTCTTC.

V usage is TRBV12-2 and J usage is TRBJ1-2; TRBD1, the D gene given by the table, was not confirmed from the DNA. TRBV12-2 is a listed pseudogene. The CDR3 has 20 residues. The CDR3 region is CASRPRYRGREGAPNYGYTF. The CDR3 nucleotides are TGTGCAAGTCGCCCCCGATATAGGGGGAGAGAGGGTGCCCCTAACTATGGCTACACCTTC.

This clone came up a few times. J is TRBJ2-1 and V is TRBV7-3; 9 nucleotides agree with TRBD1. Per the germline V gene, CDR1 is SGHTA and CDR2 is FQGTGA. This CDR3 comprises 13 residues. The trim removed 8 bases at V and 8 bases at J, leaving 7 bases unmatched. The chain's CDR3 is CASATDRGDEQFF. CDR3 DNA sequence: TGTGCCAGCGCTACGGACAGGGGCGATGAGCAGTTCTTC.

V and J are TRBV27 and TRBJ2-7, with D possibly being TRBD2 (7 bases). Germline values: CDR1 MNHEY, CDR2 SMNVEV (reference sequence). V lost 5 bases and J 3 bases, leaving 20 bases between the germline ends. This CDR3 region has 16 residues. The CDR3, as DNA: TGTGCCAGCAGTGGGAGAGGCGGGGGCGGATTCTACGAGCAGTACGTC. Its protein is CASSGRGGGGFYEQYV.

The V and J genes are TRBV29-1 and TRBJ2-3; D call uncertain. V lost 3 bases, J lost 4 bases, and 8 bases lay in between. This CDR3 is built from 12 residues. CDR1 SQVTM and CDR2 ANQGSEA come from the germline V gene. The CDR3 sequence is CSVDSEADTQYF. CDR3 coding DNA: TGCAGCGTTGACAGTGAAGCAGATACGCAGTATTTT.

This clone was observed a single time. The chain is built from TRBV7-2 and TRBJ1-2; no definite D call. With 5 bases removed from V and 0 bases from J, the gap between germline ends came to 7 bases. Per germline, CDR1 SGHTA and CDR2 FQGNSA. The CDR3 is 13 residues long. CDR3 DNA: TGTGCCAGCAGCGGCCATCCTAACTATGGCTACACCTTC. Encoded protein: CASSGHPNYGYTF.

The V call is TRBV15, the J call TRBJ2-2, with TRBD2 identical over 8 bases. Germline CDR1 LNHNV, CDR2 YYDKDF (reference sequence). With V trimmed by 3 bases and J by 6 bases, 3 bases remained unmatched. CDR3 length: 14 amino acids. The CDR3 DNA follows: TGTGCCACCAGCAGTTATAGCGGGGCCGGGGAGCTGTTTTTT. This translates into CATSSYSGAGELFF.

The rearrangement links TRBV7-6 to TRBJ2-1; the match to TRBD2 covers 11 bases. This CDR3 comprises 17 residues. Germline V gene sequence: CDR1 SGHVS, CDR2 FNYEAQ. Losses at the gene ends were 3 bases for V and 9 bases for J; bases not matched to a gene: 13. DNA for the CDR3: TGTGCCAGCAGCTTCTTAGCGGGAGGGCCTGGAACGAGTGAGCAGTTCTTC. Its protein is CASSFLAGGPGTSEQFF.

CDR3 bases: TGTGCCAGCAGTTCACCGGGGGGGCACGAGCAGTACTTC. Its protein is CASSSPGGHEQYF. This sequence joins TRBV28 and TRBJ2-7; 8 bases align to TRBD2. The V gene's germline CDR1 is MDHEN and CDR2 SYDVKM. This CDR3 region has 13 residues. V was clipped by 4 bases and J by 5 bases; unmatched bases: 4.

The chain combines TRBV12-5 with TRBJ2-1; 9 bases match TRBD1. The CDR3 has 14 residues. V gave up 1 base and J gave up 6 bases; unmatched junction bases: 1. Germline CDR1 and CDR2: LGHNT and FRNRAP. CDR3 protein: CASGLGTGVNEQFF. In DNA, the CDR3 is TGTGCTAGTGGTTTGGGGACAGGGGTCAATGAGCAGTTCTTC.

The chain is built from TRBV20-1 and TRBJ1-2; D ambiguous. V gave up 4 bases and J gave up 7 bases, with 10 bases separating them. Germline CDR1 and CDR2: DFQATT and SNEGSKA (reference sequence). This CDR3 has 11 amino acids. The CDR3 reads CSAMGYGGYTF. The CDR3 DNA sequence: TGCAGTGCTATGGGTTACGGTGGCTACACCTTC.

This chain joins TRBV27 and TRBJ1-2, with D possibly matching TRBD1 (5 bases). The CDR3 spans 15 residues. V was pared by 2 bases and J by 6 bases, with 16 bases between. Germline CDR1 and CDR2: MNHEY and SMNVEV (reference sequence). The CDR3 sequence: CASSLRFSGINGYTF. For the CDR3, the DNA is TGTGCCAGCAGTTTACGTTTTTCAGGGATTAATGGCTACACCTTC.

The V call is TRBV6-5, the J call TRBJ2-3; tentatively, D is TRBD1 (6 bases). Trimming removed 8 bases at V and 0 bases at J, with 12 bases between. Germline CDR1 reads MNHEY; CDR2 reads SVGAGI. The CDR3 runs 14 residues. The CDR3 bases are TGTGCCAGCGCGGGCCAGGGGAGCACAGATACGCAGTATTTT. Translating gives CASAGQGSTDTQYF.

This clone has a handful of counts. The rearrangement uses TRBV7-9 and TRBJ2-7; possible D gene TRBD2, 5 bases. CDR1 and CDR2 from the germline V gene are SEHNR and FQNEAQ (reference sequence). The CDR3 contains 12 residues. V was cut by 4 bases and J by 7 bases, with 11 bases left in between. DNA of the CDR3: TGTGCCAGCAGCTCGGGGTTCGGGGAGCAGTACTTC. The encoded protein is CASSSGFGEQYF.